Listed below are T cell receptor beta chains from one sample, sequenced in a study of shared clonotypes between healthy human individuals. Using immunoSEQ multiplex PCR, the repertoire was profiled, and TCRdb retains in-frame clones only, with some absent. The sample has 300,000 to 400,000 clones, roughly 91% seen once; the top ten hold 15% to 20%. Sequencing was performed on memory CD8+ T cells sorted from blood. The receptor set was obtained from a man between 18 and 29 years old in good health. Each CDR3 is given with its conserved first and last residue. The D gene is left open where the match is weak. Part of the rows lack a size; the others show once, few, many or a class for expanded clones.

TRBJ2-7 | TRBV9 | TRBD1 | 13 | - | CASSPGDSYEQYF | TGTGCCAGCAGCCCCGGGGACAGCTACGAGCAGTACTTC
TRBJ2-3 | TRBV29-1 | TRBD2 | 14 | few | CSVAPGGPTDTQYF | TGCAGCGTTGCCCCGGGGGGGCCCACAGATACGCAGTATTTT
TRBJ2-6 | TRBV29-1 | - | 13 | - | CSVVVPGANVLTF | TGCAGCGTTGTAGTACCAGGGGCCAACGTCCTGACTTTC
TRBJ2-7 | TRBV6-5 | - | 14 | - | CASSSGGESYEQYF | TGTGCCAGCAGTTCCGGAGGGGAGTCCTACGAGCAGTACTTC
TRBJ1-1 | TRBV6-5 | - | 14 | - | CASSPWGESTEAFF | TGTGCCAGCAGTCCTTGGGGAGAGAGCACTGAAGCTTTCTTT
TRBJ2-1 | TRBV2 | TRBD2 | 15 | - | CASRPGTSGVGEQFF | TGTGCCAGCAGGCCCGGGACTAGCGGGGTGGGTGAGCAGTTCTTC
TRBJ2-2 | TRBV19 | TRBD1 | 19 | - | CASSGTPPTGGQNTGELFF | TGTGCCAGTTCGGGTACCCCGCCAACAGGGGGGCAGAACACCGGGGAGCTGTTTTTT
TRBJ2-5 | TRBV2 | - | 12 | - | CASADDAETQYF | TGTGCCAGTGCGGACGATGCGGAGACCCAGTACTTC
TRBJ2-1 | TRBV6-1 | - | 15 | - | CASSERAGPYNEQFF | TGTGCCAGCAGTGAACGGGCCGGCCCCTACAATGAGCAGTTCTTC
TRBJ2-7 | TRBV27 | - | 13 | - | CASSLSGAIEQYF | TGTGCCAGCAGTTTAAGCGGAGCGATCGAGCAGTACTTC